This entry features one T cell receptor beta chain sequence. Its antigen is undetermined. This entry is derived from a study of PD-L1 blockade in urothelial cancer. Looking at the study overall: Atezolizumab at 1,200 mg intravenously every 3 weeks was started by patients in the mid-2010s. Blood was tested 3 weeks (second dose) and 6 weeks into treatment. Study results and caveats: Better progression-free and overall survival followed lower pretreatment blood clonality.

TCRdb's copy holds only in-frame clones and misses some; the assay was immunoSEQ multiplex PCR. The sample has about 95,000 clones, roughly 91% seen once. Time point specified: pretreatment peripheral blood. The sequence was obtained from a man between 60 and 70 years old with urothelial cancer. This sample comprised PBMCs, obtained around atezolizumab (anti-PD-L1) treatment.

CDR3 in DNA: TGTGCCAGCAGCTTAAACCGCCACATGAACACTGAAGCTTTCTTT. The encoded protein is CASSLNRHMNTEAFF. The chain uses TRBV7-2 and TRBJ1-1; D remains ambiguous. The germline V and J ends were trimmed by 2 bases and 0 bases, with 10 bases remaining between them. The germline V gene has CDR1 SGHTA and CDR2 FQGNSA. CDR3 length: 15 amino acids.